One and the same sample provided the 25 T cell receptor beta chains below, sequenced in a study of CD8+ T cells in alopecia areata. Extracted from the samples, RNA was reverse transcribed into cDNA to serve as the sequencing template. Sequenced by immunoSEQ multiplex PCR; TCRdb stores in-frame clones only, minus some. The data hold fewer than 250,000 clones, with 35% to 40% observed a single time. Noted treatment: oral pan-JAK inhibitor, 5-10 mg twice daily. The sequencing used CD4+ T cells sorted from blood, collected around week 31, from a patient treated with tofacitinib. These receptors were obtained from a human donor with alopecia areata.

The rearrangement uses TRBV19 and TRBJ1-5, with TRBD1 matching 10 bases. The CDR3 consists of 15 residues. V shed 5 bases and J 5 bases; nucleotides not matched to a gene: 6. Germline V CDR1 and CDR2: LNHDA, SQIVND (reference sequence). CDR3 region: CASSAGTGADQPQHF. The CDR3 coding sequence is TGTGCCAGTAGTGCGGGGACAGGGGCAGATCAGCCCCAGCATTTT. Variable domain in full (rest from reference TRBV19 and TRBJ1-5): DGGITQSPKYLFRKEGQNVTLSCEQNLNHDAMYWYRQDPGQGLRLIYYSQIVNDFQKGDIAEGYSVSREKKESFPLTVTSAQKNPTAFYLCASSAGTGADQPQHFGDGTRLSIL.

This chain connects TRBV10-3 to TRBJ2-2, with TRBD1 matching 8 bases. The CDR3 is 17 amino acids. Trimming took 0 bases from V and 4 from J; bases not matched to a gene: 7. CDR1 is ENHRY and CDR2 is SYGVKD in the germline V gene. The CDR3 DNA is TGTGCCATCAGTGAGTCGTGGCGCCAGGGGGCCACCGGGGAGCTGTTTTTT. Protein sequence: CAISESWRQGATGELFF.

This chain uses TRBV4-2 with TRBJ2-3, with unresolved D. The germline V and J ends were trimmed by 4 bases and 0 bases, with 5 bases remaining between them. There are 13 residues in the CDR3. Germline loops: CDR1 LGHNA, CDR2 YNFKEQ. The CDR3 DNA reads TGTGCCAGCAGCCCCCCGAGCACAGATACGCAGTATTTT. Translating gives CASSPPSTDTQYF.

This chain connects TRBV6-1 to TRBJ1-1; TRBD1 agrees at 10 bases. V lost 4 bases to trimming and J lost 1 base; unmatched junction nucleotides: 3. Germline CDR1 reads MNHNS; CDR2 reads SASEGT. The CDR3 contains 15 residues. CDR3 residues: CASSARTGGNTEAFF. The CDR3, as DNA: TGTGCCAGCAGTGCCCGGACAGGGGGGAACACTGAAGCTTTCTTT.

This clone was seen a handful of times. The chain joins TRBV29-1 to TRBJ2-1, with D perhaps matching TRBD1 (6 bases). This CDR3 contains 11 residues. V lost 4 bases, J lost 6 bases, and 7 bases lay in between. Germline values: CDR1 SQVTM, CDR2 ANQGSEA. This CDR3 reads CSVGDINEQFF. Here the CDR3 DNA reads TGCAGCGTTGGGGACATCAATGAGCAGTTCTTC.

This clone was detected a few times. This sequence joins TRBV18 and TRBJ2-4; a weak D match, TRBD1 (5 bases). V was clipped by 0 bases and J by 7 bases, with 10 bases between them. Germline values: CDR1 KGHSH, CDR2 LQKENI. The CDR3 has 14 residues. This CDR3 is CASSPPLTDNIQYF. DNA of the CDR3: TGTGCCAGCTCACCACCGTTGACAGATAACATTCAGTACTTC.

This clone occurred many times. This chain connects TRBV29-1 to TRBJ2-3; D is unresolved. The length of the CDR3 is 13 residues. Germline CDR1 reads SQVTM; CDR2 reads ANQGSEA. V lost 3 bases and J lost 0, with 7 bases in between. Written as DNA, the CDR3 is TGCAGCGTTGATCGGCAGAGCACAGATACGCAGTATTTT. Its translation: CSVDRQSTDTQYF.

J is TRBJ2-5 and V is TRBV30, with TRBD2 matching 10 bases. Germline V gene lookup returns CDR1 GTSNPN and CDR2 SVGIG (reference sequence). CDR3 length equals 15 residues. Trimming took 3 bases from V and 5 from J; bases not matched to a gene: 9. CDR3 nucleotide sequence: TGTGCCTGGAGGCTAGCGGGAGTATTTTCGGAGACCCAGTACTTC. It codes for CAWRLAGVFSETQYF.

This clone appeared a single time. The CDR3 DNA reads as TGTGCCAGCAGCTTAGATCAGGGCAGACAAGAGACCCAGTACTTC. Residues: CASSLDQGRQETQYF. The chain joins TRBV7-9 to TRBJ2-5; the D gene is possibly TRBD1 (5 bases). Germline V lookup: CDR1 SEHNR, CDR2 FQNEAQ (reference sequence). V dropped 1 base and J dropped 2 bases, with 11 bases sitting between them. The CDR3 is 15 residues long.

The chain joins TRBV19 to TRBJ1-5, with D hard to call. Deletions cut 4 bases from V and 4 bases from J, with 11 bases between. The germline gives CDR1 LNHDA, CDR2 SQIVND (reference sequence). This CDR3 has 14 residues. CDR3 nucleotide sequence: TGTGCCAGTAGTACCGGGGAGCTGAATCAGCCCCAGCATTTT. Residues: CASSTGELNQPQHF. Full variable domain (rest looked up from reference TRBV19 and TRBJ1-5): DGGITQSPKYLFRKEGQNVTLSCEQNLNHDAMYWYRQDPGQGLRLIYYSQIVNDFQKGDIAEGYSVSREKKESFPLTVTSAQKNPTAFYLCASSTGELNQPQHFGDGTRLSIL.

The sample holds a few counts of this clone. This rearrangement joins TRBV21-1 to TRBJ2-4. TRBV21-1 is recorded as a pseudogene. The CDR3 covers 11 residues. CDR3 in amino acids: CASSKGDIQYF. The CDR3 DNA is TGTGCCAGCAGCAAAGGGGACATTCAGTACTTC.

This sequence joins TRBV5-6 and TRBJ2-5; the D is unclear. This CDR3 region has 12 residues. Germline CDR1 reads SGHDT; CDR2 reads YYEEEE. V lost 3 bases and J 4 bases, leaving 7 bases between the germline ends. As DNA, the CDR3 is TGTGCCAGCAGCTCGGAAGCAGAGACCCAGTACTTC. This gives the protein CASSSEAETQYF.

Regarding this clone: A read error may produce the germline difference seen at one junction end. The rearrangement links TRBV9 to TRBJ2-1; no firm D call. Per the germline V gene, CDR1 is SGDLS and CDR2 is YYNGEE. This CDR3 comprises 12 residues. CDR3 DNA: TGTGCCAGCAGCGTAGTGGGTGGCCCCGAGCTCTTC. This sequence encodes CASSVVGGPELF.

The gene calls are TRBV29-1 and TRBJ1-3, with D uncertain. This CDR3 has 12 residues. Germline-derived CDR1 and CDR2 are SQVTM and ANQGSEA. V was cut by 4 bases and J by 3 bases, with 7 bases left in between. CDR3 protein: CSVGSDGNTIYF. In DNA, the CDR3 is TGCAGCGTTGGGTCTGATGGAAACACCATATATTTT.

This clone was counted only a few times. The V gene is TRBV29-1, the J gene TRBJ1-1, with 7 bases that match TRBD1. Germline V CDR1 and CDR2: SQVTM, ANQGSEA. Unmatched junction bases numbered 7, after V lost 6 bases and J lost 0 bases. The CDR3 has 14 amino acids. The CDR3 region has the DNA TGCAGCGTGGGGGGACAGACTGTGAACACTGAAGCTTTCTTT. Protein product: CSVGGQTVNTEAFF. Together with reference TRBV29-1 and TRBJ1-1, the CDR3 gives the full variable domain: SAVISQKPSRDICQRGTSLTIQCQVDSQVTMMFWYRQQPGQSLTLIATANQGSEATYESGFVIDKFPISRPNLTFSTLTVSNMSPEDSSIYLCSVGGQTVNTEAFFGQGTRLTVV.

The chain employs TRBV5-5 and TRBJ2-7; D gene ambiguous. V lost 4 bases to trimming and J lost 12 bases, with 23 bases between them. CDR1 is SGHKS, CDR2 YYEKEE, per germline (reference sequence). The CDR3 contains 14 residues. The CDR3 reads CASSPDFLGLGPYF. The CDR3 bases are TGTGCCAGCAGCCCCGACTTCCTCGGCTTAGGGCCGTACTTC.

This clone appeared a single time. The chain links TRBV6-5 to TRBJ2-1; possibly TRBD2 for D (6 bases). Deletions cut 2 bases from V and 8 bases from J, with 10 bases between. CDR3 length: 13 amino acids. Germline CDR1 and CDR2: MNHEY and SVGAGI. The CDR3 loop is CASSYRDSHEQFF. CDR3 coding DNA: TGTGCCAGCAGTTACCGGGACTCCCATGAGCAGTTCTTC.

There are a few counts of this clone. The genes are TRBV29-1 and TRBJ2-3; 8 nucleotides agree with TRBD2. With 5 bases clipped from V and 4 bases from J, the junction kept 2 bases outside the gene matches. The CDR3 is made up of 12 amino acids. The germline gives CDR1 SQVTM, CDR2 ANQGSEA. The CDR3: CSVQLAADTQYF. The CDR3 DNA is TGCAGCGTTCAACTAGCGGCAGATACGCAGTATTTT.

This clone turned up a few times. The J gene is TRBJ2-3, the V gene TRBV6-5, with 9 bases fitting TRBD2. V shed 2 bases and J 2 bases; nucleotides not matched to a gene: 2. The CDR3 runs 15 residues. The germline V gene has CDR1 MNHEY and CDR2 SVGAGI. Here the CDR3 reads CASSYSGRSTDTQYF. CDR3 sequence (DNA): TGTGCCAGCAGTTACAGCGGGAGGTCCACAGATACGCAGTATTTT.

The rearrangement joins TRBV5-1 to TRBJ2-3; D not certain. CDR1 and CDR2 from the germline V gene are SGHRS and YFSETQ. This CDR3 is 13 amino acids long. The V and J ends lost 0 bases and 6 bases respectively, with 8 bases between them. DNA for the CDR3: TGCGCCAGCAGCTTGGTACCGTCGGATACGCAGTATTTT. Its protein product is CASSLVPSDTQYF.

The sample holds a few counts of this clone. This chain links TRBV29-1 with TRBJ1-2; possibly TRBD1 for D (6 bases). Germline CDR1 reads SQVTM; CDR2 reads ANQGSEA. V was pared by 3 bases and J by 2 bases, with 19 bases between. CDR3 length equals 16 residues. In DNA, the CDR3 is TGCAGCGTTGAGAGGGGCCGTGGCCAGGGGAACTATGGCTACACCTTC. The encoded protein is CSVERGRGQGNYGYTF.

The rearrangement links TRBV6-5 to TRBJ2-1; 9 bases agree with TRBD2. Unmatched junction bases numbered 9, after V lost 6 bases and J lost 6 bases. The CDR3 runs to 15 residues. CDR1 is MNHEY, CDR2 SVGAGI, per germline. The CDR3 nucleotides are TGTGCCAGCAGAGTAGGGGCGGGGGGGCCCAATGAGCAGTTCTTC. The encoded protein is CASRVGAGGPNEQFF.

This clone was detected a few times. The chain couples TRBV11-2 to TRBJ2-6; D unresolved. Germline-derived CDR1 and CDR2 are SGHAT and FQNNGV. The CDR3 runs 15 residues. Trimming took off 1 base at V and 0 bases at J, with 4 bases between the two ends. CDR3 in amino acids: CASSLGGSGANVLTF. The CDR3 DNA is TGTGCCAGCAGCTTAGGGGGCTCTGGGGCCAACGTCCTGACTTTC.

V is TRBV6-1 and J is TRBJ2-7, with 8 bases aligning to TRBD1. There are 16 residues in the CDR3. Germline V lookup: CDR1 MNHNS, CDR2 SASEGT. V lost 0 bases and J lost 7; bases outside the gene matches: 11. The CDR3 spells CASSEAVQGARGEQYF. For the CDR3, the DNA is TGTGCCAGCAGTGAAGCAGTTCAGGGGGCGAGAGGTGAGCAGTACTTC.

The chain joins TRBV2 to TRBJ1-5; 8 nucleotides agree with TRBD1. CDR1 and CDR2 from the germline V gene are SNHLY and FYNNEI. The CDR3 sequence is 15 residues long. Unmatched junction bases numbered 5, after V lost 5 bases and J lost 2 bases. CDR3 DNA: TGTGCCAGCAGTACGGGACAGGCGCGCAATCAGCCCCAGCATTTT. This sequence encodes CASSTGQARNQPQHF.